Below are 14 T cell receptor beta chains sequenced from a single sample in a study of cytomegalovirus exposure and HLA in healthy donors. PCR involved 60 Vbeta and 13 Jbeta primers. Here immunoSEQ multiplex PCR was the method, and the copy in TCRdb shows in-frame clones only, minus some. The sample totals 200,000 to 250,000 clones. Source material: PBMCs. The receptors originated from a woman in her twenties or thirties in good health and CMV-seropositive.

The gene calls are TRBV6-5 and TRBJ2-7, with 7 nucleotides matching TRBD1. The CDR3 is 12 residues long. J lost 8 bases, V lost 6 bases, and 7 bases had no gene match. CDR1 is MNHEY, CDR2 SVGAGI, per germline. CDR3 DNA: TGTGCCAGCAGCCCTAGACAGGGAAAGCAGTACTTC. The encoded protein is CASSPRQGKQYF.

This chain links TRBV29-1 with TRBJ2-4; tentative D call: TRBD1 (5 bases). The CDR3 totals 11 residues. V lost 2 bases, J lost 6 bases, and 5 bases lay in between. Germline V lookup: CDR1 SQVTM, CDR2 ANQGSEA. For the CDR3, the DNA is TGCAGCGTTGAAAGGGGAAACATTCAGTACTTC. Protein: CSVERGNIQYF.

V is TRBV18 and J is TRBJ1-4, with D possibly matching TRBD1 (5 bases). Between the trimmed V and J ends, which lost 3 bases and 12 bases, there was a span of 29 bases. This CDR3 region has 18 residues. Germline V gene lookup returns CDR1 KGHSH and CDR2 LQKENI. The CDR3 bases are TGTGCCAGCTCACCGCTTACCCCTCAGGGCCTCCGGACGGTAGAACTGTTTTTT. Amino acid sequence: CASSPLTPQGLRTVELFF.

About this clone: Other nucleotide sequences in the sample specify the same CDR3. The chain couples TRBV7-9 to TRBJ1-1; D might be TRBD1 (5 bases). The CDR3 contains 14 residues. The ends were cut back, 1 base at V and 2 bases at J, with 8 bases in the middle. CDR1 is SEHNR, CDR2 FQNEAQ, per germline (reference sequence). The CDR3 sequence: CASSLGQGNTEAFF. Here the CDR3 DNA reads TGTGCCAGCAGCTTAGGGCAGGGTAACACTGAAGCTTTCTTT.

V usage is TRBV10-3 and J usage is TRBJ2-1; 9 bases are a match to TRBD2. This CDR3 contains 14 residues. Trimming removed 8 bases from V and 8 bases from J; junction bases left unmatched: 10. Germline CDR1 and CDR2: ENHRY and SYGVKD. The CDR3 protein is CAIALSRGGDEQFF. The CDR3 region has the DNA TGTGCCATCGCACTGTCGCGGGGGGGTGATGAGCAGTTCTTC.

The CDR3 DNA is TGTGCCACCACAGGGGGGGATGGCTACACCTTC. Amino acids: CATTGGDGYTF. The genes are TRBV5-6 and TRBJ1-2, with TRBD1 matching 8 bases. Germline V gene lookup returns CDR1 SGHDT and CDR2 YYEEEE. The CDR3 loop spans 11 amino acids. With 9 bases clipped from V and 6 bases from J, the junction kept 4 bases outside the gene matches.

The chain couples TRBV10-3 to TRBJ1-5; no clear D gene. The CDR3 extends over 16 amino acids. Germline values: CDR1 ENHRY, CDR2 SYGVKD. V was clipped by 0 bases and J by 0 bases, with 9 bases between them. The CDR3 DNA reads as TGTGCCATCAGTGAGTCGGAGAGAATTAGCAATCAGCCCCAGCATTTT. The encoded protein is CAISESERISNQPQHF.

The genes are TRBV6-6 and TRBJ1-3, with D maybe TRBD1 (6 bases). V gave up 6 bases and J gave up 0 bases, with 15 bases separating them. The germline CDR1 and CDR2 sequences are MNHNY and SVGAGI (reference sequence). The CDR3 contains 16 residues. CDR3 sequence: CASSLTGHSSGNTIYF. In nucleotides, the CDR3 is TGTGCCAGCAGCTTAACGGGACATAGCTCTGGAAACACCATATATTTT.

The V call is TRBV6-5, the J call TRBJ2-2; D might be TRBD2 (5 bases). The CDR3 spans 16 residues. V was pared by 0 bases and J by 4 bases, with 12 bases between. Germline CDR1 is MNHEY and CDR2 is SVGAGI. As DNA, the CDR3 is TGTGCCAGCAGTTACTCCATAACCGGGGTCACCGGGGAGCTGTTTTTT. Protein sequence: CASSYSITGVTGELFF.

The V call is TRBV5-5, the J call TRBJ1-1; D is unclear. The CDR3 contains 13 residues. From germline, CDR1 is SGHKS and CDR2 YYEKEE (reference sequence). V dropped 0 bases and J dropped 4 bases, with 7 bases sitting between them. CDR3 sequence (DNA): TGTGCCAGCAGCTTGGAGCCATCCACTGAAGCTTTCTTT. This sequence encodes CASSLEPSTEAFF.

The chain links TRBV27 to TRBJ2-1; 14 positions agree with TRBD2. CDR1 MNHEY and CDR2 SMNVEV come from the germline V gene (reference sequence). The CDR3 spans 17 residues. V trimming: 6 bases; J trimming: 5 bases; junction bases outside the gene matches: 9. The CDR3 loop reads CASSSWTSGRSDNEQFF. CDR3 nucleotide sequence: TGTGCCAGCAGCTCCTGGACTAGCGGGAGGTCTGACAATGAGCAGTTCTTC.

The J gene is TRBJ2-3, the V gene TRBV5-1, with a possible D match to TRBD2 (6 bases). Trimming cost V 1 base and J 4 bases, with 16 bases left between them. Germline-derived CDR1 and CDR2 are SGHRS and YFSETQ. This CDR3 is built from 16 residues. The CDR3 coding sequence is TGCGCCAGCAGCTTGTATCTAGCGCGACCCGCAGATACGCAGTATTTT. Protein: CASSLYLARPADTQYF.

This chain uses TRBV6-5 with TRBJ2-3; tentative D call: TRBD1 (6 bases). The CDR3 is 16 residues long. V was pared by 0 bases and J by 2 bases, with 12 bases between. Germline CDR1 MNHEY, CDR2 SVGAGI. CDR3 residues: CASSYSKQGYTDTQYF. The CDR3 DNA reads TGTGCCAGCAGTTACTCGAAACAGGGCTACACAGATACGCAGTATTTT.

The CDR3 sequence: CAISEPSGRAYTGELFF. DNA of the CDR3: TGTGCCATCAGCGAACCAAGCGGGAGGGCCTACACCGGGGAGCTGTTTTTT. The genes are TRBV10-3 and TRBJ2-2, with 10 bases aligning to TRBD2. The germline gives CDR1 ENHRY, CDR2 SYGVKD. V lost 6 bases, J lost 3 bases, and 10 bases stayed unmatched. This CDR3 is built from 17 residues.